The sequence of this TCR beta chain was determined in a study of shared clonotypes between healthy human individuals (dated by TCRdb to about 2020). Background for the entire study: The cohort included three men and a couple of women between 18 and 49 years of age. Between about 0.85 and 8.9 billion PBMCs per donor were obtained by leukapheresis. Blood TCR repertoires of about 5 healthy adults were deeply sequenced to estimate repertoire size and the extent of clonotype sharing between individuals. To increase sequencing depth and limit assay-specific biases, TCR repertoire library preparation and sequencing were carried out by different laboratories using diverse techniques.

TCR CDR3 regions were amplified from genomic DNA by multiplex PCR using the deep immunoSEQ assay. For each cell subset, the extracted genomic DNA was distributed evenly across all wells of several immunoSEQ 96-well plates, and each plate served as one replicate. For unsorted PBMC, 300 ng of genomic DNA, equivalent to about 32,000 T cell genomes, went into each replicate PCR. Unsorted PBMC genomic DNA was sequenced across ten immunoSEQ deep assay plates. Purified libraries were quantified with a Qubit 3.0 fluorometer, sized on a Bioanalyzer 2100, and re-quantified with the KAPA Library Quantification kit. A separate single-read 150-cycle Illumina NextSeq 550 flow cell was used to sequence each immunoSEQ 96-well plate. For the original study's pipeline: Because only junctional sequences without quality scores were contained in the immunoSEQ output, filtering matching that applied to full-length reads could not be performed. To assign V/J genes and CDR3, sequences were annotated against IMGT germline references using PyIR, a Python wrapper for IgBLAST v1.9. Any read was removed if the V/J assignment was weak (E-value above 1e-6), the CDR3 was missing, or the read contained stop codons, out-of-frame junctions, or ambiguous translated residues. V3J clonotypes were defined as sequences sharing an identical inferred V gene, J gene, and CDR3 amino acid sequence. Percentage overlap between repertoires was calculated by dividing the number of shared unique clonotypes by the size of the smaller repertoire. Richness of each repertoire was evaluated using RTK rarefaction, the Chao1 estimator, and Recon v2.1 estimates of unobserved clonotypes. Sourced from immuneACCESS, this table was stored by TCRdb with only in-frame sequences that have V and J called. A share of the clones is absent; for the studies checked, an unresolved V gene accounts for under half, and the remainder has no known explanation. V and J calls and clone size follow that table, whereas D and trimming were derived from the DNA. Across this sample there are about 500,000 clones, with approximately 80% seen only once. Of the sample, around 13% is held by the ten largest clones.

The donors were healthy, HIV-negative adults with no recently reported acute infections or vaccinations. Every donor was a Caucasian adult residing in Nashville, Tennessee, USA. For unsorted samples, approximately 84 million PBMCs were counted, and genomic DNA was extracted using the QIAamp DNA Blood Mini kit. Blood was collected by leukapheresis, and PBMCs were isolated by Ficoll-Histopaque density gradient centrifugation and then cryopreserved in liquid nitrogen vapor phase. General study outcomes and caveats: Only blood was sampled, and tissue TCR repertoires likely differ from those in blood. Based on pairwise subsampling, the degree of clonotype sharing among donors was expected to be affected by sequencing depth. Because the study included a small number of donors, the genetic and exposure-history diversity represented was limited.

V drops 4 bases and J drops 9 bases, leaving 15 bases in between. The CDR3 contains 13 residues, cysteine and phenylalanine counted. Kept here is only the CDR3 DNA, which spans 39 bases and is read in frame from base 1. According to the germline V gene (reference sequence), CDR1 reads SEHNR and CDR2 reads FQNEAQ. In the case of this clone: The clone's antigen remains unknown. No quality values exist for individual bases; no much larger clone is one base distant.

Sequenced material: PBMCs. The rearrangement combines TRBV7-9 with TRBJ1-2; matching of 5 bases hints at TRBD1 as the D gene. The source of this sequence is a woman in her thirties or forties in good health. Some clones in this sample may be carry-over from other donors' samples. CDR3 reads: CASSYVAGNRYTF. The DNA is TGTGCCAGCAGCTACGTGGCAGGGAATCGCTACACCTTC. Where the CDR3 stops, the reference TRBV7-9 and TRBJ1-2 genes take over; the full variable domain is DTGVSQNPRHKITKRGQNVTFRCDPISEHNRLYWYRQTLGQGPEFLTYFQNEAQLEKSRLLSDRFSAERPKGSFSTLEIQRTEQGDSAMYLCASSYVAGNRYTFGSGTRLTVV.